Sequencing of this T cell receptor beta chain was carried out in a study of T cell responses to AZD1222 COVID-19 vaccine. Study conclusions and caveats: White British donors predominated, females outnumbered males, and clonal diversity was possibly underestimated. Baseline testing showed seropositivity in only a handful of AZD1222 recipients.

The method was immunoSEQ multiplex PCR; TCRdb's version includes in-frame clones alone and lacks a portion of them. This table has some 140,000 clones, about 88% appearing once. Concerning this clone: Its antigen remains unidentified.

Germline trimming cut 8 bases from V and 0 bases from J; bases unmatched to any gene: 6. The CDR3 sequence is 16 residues long. Germline V gene lookup returns CDR1 MDHEN and CDR2 SYDVKM. This TCR was sampled from an adult in good health. The chain combines TRBV28 with TRBJ2-6; TRBD1 agrees at 8 bases. Material: peripheral blood, obtained on day 0 of AZD1222 vaccination. CDR3 in amino acids: CASGQGAISGANVLTF. The DNA of the CDR3 is TGTGCCAGCGGCCAGGGGGCAATCTCTGGGGCCAACGTCCTGACTTTC.